These 22 T cell receptor beta chains came from one sample sequenced in a study of shared clonotypes between healthy human individuals. The data were produced by immunoSEQ multiplex PCR, yet TCRdb's version contains in-frame clones alone and is incomplete. In the table there are over a million clones, approximately 78% of which are singletons. Sequenced input: memory CD4+ T cells from PBMCs. Subset given: CD45RA-negative fraction. These receptors were collected from a man between 18 and 35 years old in good health. Some clones in this sample may be carry-over from other donors' samples.

This clone showed up just a few times. DNA for the CDR3: TGCGCCAGCAGCCGAAATAGCGGAGCGTCCTACGAGCAGTACTTC. Translation gives CASSRNSGASYEQYF. The chain recombines TRBV4-1 with TRBJ2-7; D is perhaps TRBD2 (6 bases). Germline V gene data show CDR1 as MGHRA and CDR2 as YSYEKL. CDR3 length: 15 residues. The germline V and J ends were trimmed by 4 bases and 1 base, with 14 bases remaining between them.

V is TRBV5-6 and J is TRBJ2-3; 12 nucleotides align to TRBD2. Losses at the gene ends were 4 bases for V and 1 base for J; bases not matched to a gene: 1. Germline values: CDR1 SGHDT, CDR2 YYEEEE. This CDR3 has 15 residues. The CDR3 nucleotides are TGTGCCAGCAGCCGGACTAGCGGGGGCACAGATACGCAGTATTTT. It translates to CASSRTSGGTDTQYF.

The chain uses TRBV7-9 and TRBJ2-7; D gene uncertain. Germline V gives CDR1 SEHNR, CDR2 FQNEAQ (reference sequence). V was trimmed by 1 base and J by 5 bases, leaving 6 bases between them. This CDR3 is built from 12 residues. The CDR3 sequence: CASSLVGHEQYF. The CDR3, as DNA: TGTGCCAGCAGCTTAGTAGGGCACGAGCAGTACTTC.

V gene TRBV5-1 combines with J gene TRBJ1-6; D not resolved. The CDR3 covers 13 residues. V was shortened by 5 bases and J by 4 bases, with 7 bases between the two germline ends. Germline CDR1 is SGHRS and CDR2 is YFSETQ. CDR3 nucleotides: TGCGCCAGCAGTCCGGATTATAATTCACCCCTCCACTTT. This translates into CASSPDYNSPLHF.

This clone turned up a few times. The V call is TRBV9, the J call TRBJ2-5; TRBD2 matches 7 bases. Gene TRBJ2-7 matches the end of the DNA better, so the J call may be wrong. Germline CDR1 and CDR2: SGDLS and YYNGEE. CDR3 length: 15 residues. The CDR3 region has the DNA TGTGCCAGCAGCGTAGACCCTGGCGGGAGCTACGAGCAGTACTTC. Protein product: CASSVDPGGSYEQYF.

This chain uses TRBV6-5 with TRBJ1-1; D is perhaps TRBD1 (6 bases). Trimming stripped 5 bases from V and 11 bases from J, with 21 bases between. Germline values: CDR1 MNHEY, CDR2 SVGAGI. The CDR3 spans 14 residues. CDR3 residues: CASSKGRGGRYAFF. The CDR3 DNA reads as TGTGCCAGCAGTAAGGGCCGTGGGGGGCGATATGCTTTCTTT.

This clone was recorded once. The sample contains more than one DNA sequence encoding this CDR3. CDR3 sequence (DNA): TGCGCCAGCAGCTTGAGGCAGGGCTACGAGCAGTACTTC. Its protein product is CASSLRQGYEQYF. This chain links TRBV5-1 with TRBJ2-7; D possibly corresponds to TRBD1 (5 bases). Germline lookup yields CDR1 SGHRS and CDR2 YFSETQ. With 1 base removed from V and 3 bases from J, the gap between germline ends came to 8 bases. The CDR3 is 13 residues long.

The chain links TRBV5-1 to TRBJ2-1; 9 bases map to TRBD1. CDR3 length equals 14 residues. CDR1 and CDR2 (germline): SGHRS, YFSETQ. J lost 5 bases, V lost 3 bases, and 3 bases had no gene match. DNA of the CDR3: TGCGCCAGCAGCTCCCGGGACAGGGACAATGAGCAGTTCTTC. Protein product: CASSSRDRDNEQFF. The full variable domain, rest sourced from reference TRBV5-1 and TRBJ2-1, is KAGVTQTPRYLIKTRGQQVTLSCSPISGHRSVSWYQQTPGQGLQFLFEYFSETQRNKGNFPGRFSGRQFSNSRSEMNVSTLELGDSALYLCASSSRDRDNEQFFGPGTRLTVL.

This clone is a singleton in its sample. This rearrangement joins TRBV5-1 to TRBJ1-1, with a possible D match to TRBD1 (5 bases). This CDR3 region has 19 residues. Trimming removed 4 bases at V and 1 base at J, with 26 bases between. From germline, CDR1 is SGHRS and CDR2 YFSETQ. The CDR3 protein is CASSPAGFQTTRKNTEAFF. The CDR3 region has the DNA TGCGCCAGCAGCCCGGCAGGGTTCCAAACCACCCGGAAGAACACTGAAGCTTTCTTT.

The genes are TRBV9 and TRBJ1-1; D is perhaps TRBD1 (5 bases). The CDR3 runs to 17 residues. Germline V gives CDR1 SGDLS, CDR2 YYNGEE. The ends were cut back, 2 bases at V and 0 bases at J, with 17 bases in the middle. Here the CDR3 reads CASSVGTDPVMNTEAFF. CDR3 nucleotides: TGTGCCAGCAGCGTTGGGACGGACCCTGTAATGAACACTGAAGCTTTCTTT.

The genes are TRBV18 and TRBJ2-3; 11 bases match TRBD1. The junction had 3 bases not matched to a gene; V was cut back by 0 bases and J by 1 base. The CDR3 has 17 amino acids. Germline CDR1 and CDR2: KGHSH and LQKENI. CDR3 sequence (DNA): TGTGCCAGCTCACCACCTCTGGGACAGGGGGGCACAGATACGCAGTATTTT. This codes for CASSPPLGQGGTDTQYF.

The chain recombines TRBV7-7 with TRBJ2-3; D remains unclear. This CDR3 contains 14 residues. V gave up 5 bases and J gave up 4 bases, with 13 bases separating them. Germline CDR1 SSHAT, CDR2 FNYEAQ (reference sequence). CDR3 nucleotides: TGTGCCAGCAGCCTGCGTCCCGTCCCAGATACGCAGTATTTT. Amino acid sequence: CASSLRPVPDTQYF.

V is TRBV7-2 and J is TRBJ2-5, with 9 bases fitting TRBD2. Trimming took 1 base from V and 5 from J; bases not matched to a gene: 11. This CDR3 region has 17 residues. Germline CDR1 reads SGHTA; CDR2 reads FQGNSA. The CDR3 is CASSLDAPSGKGETQYF. DNA of the CDR3: TGTGCCAGCAGCTTAGATGCGCCTAGCGGGAAGGGGGAGACCCAGTACTTC.

This chain uses TRBV5-1 with TRBJ2-5, with 13 bases matching TRBD2. J was trimmed by 11 bases and V by 4 bases; bases with no gene match: 14. The CDR3 totals 16 residues. Germline values: CDR1 SGHRS, CDR2 YFSETQ. As DNA, the CDR3 is TGCGCCAGCAGCGGTCGGACTAGCGGGAGTTCTGGGGAGCAGTACTTC. This encodes CASSGRTSGSSGEQYF.

The chain combines TRBV5-1 with TRBJ1-2; TRBD1 matches 7 bases. Trimming took 4 bases from V and 2 from J; bases not matched to a gene: 5. Germline V CDR1 and CDR2: SGHRS, YFSETQ. The CDR3 sequence is 14 residues long. The CDR3 protein is CASSPAGGNYGYTF. CDR3 bases: TGCGCCAGCAGCCCGGCAGGGGGAAACTATGGCTACACCTTC.

The rearrangement joins TRBV6-1 to TRBJ1-5; 10 bases map to TRBD1. J was trimmed by 5 bases and V by 7 bases; bases with no gene match: 8. There are 15 residues in the CDR3. The V gene's germline CDR1 is MNHNS and CDR2 SASEGT. CDR3 residues: CASTRDRGGYQPQHF. The CDR3 nucleotides read TGTGCCAGCACCCGGGACAGGGGTGGCTATCAGCCCCAGCATTTT.

This chain connects TRBV7-3 to TRBJ2-2; D is unresolved. Germline V CDR1 and CDR2: SGHTA, FQGTGA. V was cut by 5 bases and J by 5 bases, with 9 bases left in between. The CDR3 spans 13 residues. The CDR3 here is CASSRLGTGELFF. The CDR3 DNA sequence: TGTGCCAGCAGCCGGCTAGGAACCGGGGAGCTGTTTTTT.

The V gene is TRBV19, the J gene TRBJ2-1, with 11 positions matching TRBD1. From germline, CDR1 is LNHDA and CDR2 SQIVND (reference sequence). V was pared by 7 bases and J by 8 bases, with 10 bases of the junction left unmatched. This CDR3 has 15 amino acids. The CDR3 region has the DNA TGTGCCAGTACCACTCCGGGACAGGGGGTTTATGAGCAGTTCTTC. Residues: CASTTPGQGVYEQFF.

The chain joins TRBV28 to TRBJ2-7; D remains unclear. The CDR3 covers 12 residues. The germline CDR1 and CDR2 sequences are MDHEN and SYDVKM. The V end was cut by 3 bases, the J end by 6 bases, with 9 bases between. The CDR3 spells CASSLGWREQYF. CDR3 sequence (DNA): TGTGCCAGCAGTTTGGGCTGGCGCGAGCAGTACTTC.

The rearrangement joins TRBV10-3 to TRBJ2-1; 8 bases match TRBD1. The germline V gene has CDR1 ENHRY and CDR2 SYGVKD. The junction had 14 bases not matched to a gene; V was cut back by 0 bases and J by 4 bases. The CDR3 runs 19 residues. In DNA form, the CDR3 reads TGTGCCATCAGTGAGTCGATCCTTAAAGAGCGGACAGGGTACAATGAGCAGTTCTTC. Its translation: CAISESILKERTGYNEQFF.

As concerns this clone: This may be a read error: a much more frequent sequence differs by one nucleotide. This sample also contains other DNA sequences that code for the same CDR3. This chain links TRBV9 with TRBJ1-4, with no clear D. This CDR3 is 14 amino acids long. Between the trimmed V and J ends, which lost 0 bases and 7 bases, there was a span of 10 bases. CDR1 is SGDLS, CDR2 YYNGEE, per germline. The CDR3, as DNA: TGTGCCAGCAGCGTAGGCCAATCCCCTGAAAAACTGTTTTTT. This gives the protein CASSVGQSPEKLFF.

This clone was seen only once. The CDR3 nucleotides read TGTGCCAGCAGCTTAGACGGCAGCTACAATGAGCAGTTCTTC. Amino acid sequence: CASSLDGSYNEQFF. The chain is built from TRBV7-2 and TRBJ2-1; no reliable D call. The CDR3 length is 14 residues. V was cut by 1 base and J by 3 bases, with 7 bases left in between. CDR1 and CDR2 from the germline V gene are SGHTA and FQGNSA.